The clone carrying this T cell receptor beta chain was counted a single time. Its antigen is unidentified. The data stem from a study of identifying expanded T cells in peripheral blood. Notes on the study in general: Differentially abundant clones: approximately 1.3 between replicates, 16.4 at about 13 days, around 19 at four. Variance in clone template counts between roughly two-week samples significantly increased with total template count across all healthy donors.

CDR1 is SEHNR, CDR2 FQNEAQ, per germline (reference sequence). Trimming shortened V by 5 bases and J by 7 bases, and 20 bases separated the two germline ends. The CDR3 is 15 amino acids. The assay was immunoSEQ multiplex PCR, and TCRdb's table has in-frame clones only and misses some. The sample carries 70,000 to 95,000 clones, almost 90% recorded once. The sequence was collected from a person aged 18 to 75 in good health. The sequenced sample consisted of blood. V and J are TRBV7-9 and TRBJ2-5; D may be TRBD1 (6 bases). The CDR3 DNA reads TGTGCCAGCAGCCTTGGGGGCGCAGGTTCTAGGACCCAGTACTTC. The encoded protein is CASSLGGAGSRTQYF.